This T cell receptor (beta chain) was documented in a study of cytomegalovirus exposure and HLA in healthy donors. Whole-study results and caveats: A classifier reportedly called cytomegalovirus status with high sensitivity and specificity. Later analysis identified several of the most significant clusters that appeared linked to common viral pathogens. Segments of the TCR beta V type were, in most cases, productive about 87% or about 30% of the time in an earlier analysis.

On this clone itself: Its matching antigen is unknown.

Both 60 Vbeta primers and 13 Jbeta primers went into the PCR. The table came from immunoSEQ multiplex PCR; TCRdb's copy has only in-frame clones and leaves some out. This sample has about 160,000 clones, with around 82% found just once. This sequence originates from a boy aged 2 to 9 in good health and CMV-seronegative. The sequenced sample consisted of PBMCs.

CDR3 in DNA: TGTGCCAGCAGCCCTGACAGAAACGAGCAGTACTTC. Translated, it gives CASSPDRNEQYF. J is TRBJ2-7 and V is TRBV11-2; a weak D match, TRBD1 (5 bases). Trimming cost V 5 bases and J 5 bases, with 10 bases left between them. Germline loops: CDR1 SGHAT, CDR2 FQNNGV. The CDR3 is 12 amino acids. Full variable domain (missing parts from reference TRBV11-2 and TRBJ2-7): EAGVAQSPRYKIIEKRQSVAFWCNPISGHATLYWYQQILGQGPKLLIQFQNNGVVDDSQLPKDRFSAERLKGVDSTLKIQPAKLEDSAVYLCASSPDRNEQYFGPGTRLTVT.